This T cell receptor beta chain was retrieved from a study of blood T cell repertoires in COVID-19. Study-wide background: Italy, Spain and the United States were the sources of the convalescent and acute COVID-19 samples. Sources were T cells, B-cell-depleted T cells, or PBMCs; the material itself was cDNA or gDNA.

This CDR3 has 14 amino acids. Trimming left V 7 bases short and J 6 bases short, with 17 bases between. Germline assignment: CDR1 WNHNN and CDR2 SYGVQD (reference sequence). In the source study's methods: Reference gene primers were amplified, and this amplification served to estimate nucleated cell counts. Here immunoSEQ multiplex PCR was the method, and the copy in TCRdb shows in-frame clones only, minus some. The DNA gave D and trimming, while V, J and clone size come from that table. The table has about 200,000 clones, 70% to 90% seen once. The sequence was obtained from a man aged 45-65 years with acute or convalescent COVID-19. V usage is TRBV10-1 and J usage is TRBJ2-3; the D gene is possibly TRBD2 (6 bases). The sample taken for sequencing was peripheral blood. The CDR3 reads CASTGGVTADTQYF. CDR3 sequence (DNA): TGCGCCAGCACCGGCGGGGTGACTGCGGATACGCAGTATTTT.